This TCR beta chain emerged from a study of shared clonotypes between healthy human individuals. Study information: Those who served as donors were two women and three men between the ages of 18 and 49.

Trimming left V 0 bases short and J 6 bases short, with 11 bases between. The CDR3 sequence is 15 residues long. In germline, CDR1 is SGHAT, CDR2 FQNNGV. Source study methods: ImmunoSEQ only sent back junction sequences with no quality scores, so filtering was done differently. The assay was immunoSEQ multiplex PCR, and TCRdb's table has in-frame clones only and misses some. Clonal size and the V and J genes are those of that table, whereas D and trimming came from the DNA. Of around 690,000 clones listed, around 90% are singletons. The rearrangement links TRBV11-2 to TRBJ2-2, with D perhaps assigned TRBD1 or TRBD2 (6 bases each). Material: memory CD8+ T cells from PBMCs. The subset denotes: CD45RO+ cells pooled with CCR7-negative TemRA cells. The receptor's source is a man aged 18 to 29 in good health. Some clones in this sample may be carry-over from other donors' samples. CDR3 protein: CASSLEWGAPGELFF. The CDR3 coding sequence is TGTGCCAGCAGCTTAGAATGGGGGGCGCCCGGGGAGCTGTTTTTT.